Listed here are 6 T cell receptor beta chains from one sample, sequenced in a study of cytomegalovirus exposure and HLA in healthy donors. Primers for the PCR totalled 60 Vbeta and 13 Jbeta. Only in-frame clones appear in the TCRdb table, and some are missing; sequencing was by immunoSEQ multiplex PCR. The sample totals around 71,000 clones. Sequenced sample: PBMCs. The receptors come from a woman younger than 45 in good health and CMV-seronegative.

The genes are TRBV20-1 and TRBJ1-1; no definite D call. The CDR3 is 11 residues long. The V gene's germline CDR1 is DFQATT and CDR2 SNEGSKA (reference sequence). Trimming pared 0 bases from V and 7 bases from J, leaving 6 bases between. The CDR3 nucleotides are TGCAGTGCTAGAGATCTGAGTGAAGCTTTCTTT. Protein: CSARDLSEAFF.

The chain is built from TRBV9 and TRBJ1-6; D is undetermined. The CDR3 runs to 15 residues. The germline V gene has CDR1 SGDLS and CDR2 YYNGEE. V lost 0 bases to trimming and J lost 7 bases, with 11 bases between them. CDR3 DNA: TGTGCCAGCAGCGTAGCGGAGGGTCTCAATTCACCCCTCCACTTT. Residues: CASSVAEGLNSPLHF.

The CDR3 DNA reads as TGTGCCAGCAGCTTAACTGACAGCAACTATGGCTACACCTTC. This gives the protein CASSLTDSNYGYTF. The genes are TRBV11-2 and TRBJ1-2, with D tentatively TRBD1 (5 bases). CDR1 is SGHAT and CDR2 is FQNNGV in the germline V gene. V lost 2 bases and J 2 bases, leaving 9 bases between the germline ends. The CDR3 consists of 14 residues.

The CDR3 sequence: CASSQGGGRGTRGYTF. The CDR3, as DNA: TGCGCCAGCAGCCAAGGAGGGGGGAGGGGGACGCGAGGCTACACCTTC. The rearrangement joins TRBV4-1 to TRBJ1-2; a weak D match, TRBD1 (6 bases). CDR3 size: 16 residues. CDR1 and CDR2 from the germline V gene are MGHRA and YSYEKL. Trimming removed 1 base from V and 8 bases from J, with 20 bases in between.

The genes are TRBV7-9 and TRBJ2-1, with a weak D call TRBD2 (5 bases). Trimming took off 3 bases at V and 6 bases at J, with 15 bases between the two ends. This CDR3 is built from 15 residues. In germline, CDR1 is SEHNR, CDR2 FQNEAQ (reference sequence). For the CDR3, the DNA is TGTGCCAGCAGCTTTATCCCGGGCGAGGGCAATGAGCAGTTCTTC. It translates to CASSFIPGEGNEQFF. The variable domain in full, completed from reference TRBV7-9 and TRBJ2-1, reads DTGVSQNPRHKITKRGQNVTFRCDPISEHNRLYWYRQTLGQGPEFLTYFQNEAQLEKSRLLSDRFSAERPKGSFSTLEIQRTEQGDSAMYLCASSFIPGEGNEQFFGPGTRLTVL.

The chain is built from TRBV7-3 and TRBJ2-2; 7 bases are shared with TRBD2. Trimming cost V 5 bases and J 6 bases; bases outside gene matches: 12. The CDR3 loop spans 16 amino acids. CDR1 SGHTA and CDR2 FQGTGA come from the germline V gene. CDR3 sequence reads: CASSPPGGPSPGELFF. CDR3 DNA: TGTGCCAGCAGCCCCCCGGGGGGTCCTAGCCCCGGGGAGCTGTTTTTT.